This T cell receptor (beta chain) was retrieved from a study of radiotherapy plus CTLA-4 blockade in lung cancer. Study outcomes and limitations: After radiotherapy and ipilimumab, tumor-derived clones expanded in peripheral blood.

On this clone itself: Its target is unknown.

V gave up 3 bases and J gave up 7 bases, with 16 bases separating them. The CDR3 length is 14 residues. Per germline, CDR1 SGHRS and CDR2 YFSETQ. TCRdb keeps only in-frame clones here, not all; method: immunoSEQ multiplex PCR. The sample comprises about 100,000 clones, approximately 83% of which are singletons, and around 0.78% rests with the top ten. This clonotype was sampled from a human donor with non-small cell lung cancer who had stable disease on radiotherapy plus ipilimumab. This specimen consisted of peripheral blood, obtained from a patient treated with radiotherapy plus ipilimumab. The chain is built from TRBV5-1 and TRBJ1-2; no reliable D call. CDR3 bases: TGCGCCAGCAGCTCCCTAGATTTGAGCACTGGCTACACCTTC. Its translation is CASSSLDLSTGYTF.